The rows below give T cell receptor beta chains drawn from one sample of a study of identical twins. TCRdb redid the calling of the 5' RACE reads with MiXCR, one entry per CDR3 protein. The table has about 530,000 distinct CDR3 sequences, nearly 15% seen once. These sequences were also reported in another study, on yellow fever vaccine responses in identical twins.

The specimen was CD4+ T cells sorted from blood. The source of these receptors is a woman between 18 and 29 years old in good health. Each CDR3 is given with its conserved first and last residue. Fields, in order: V gene, J gene, clone size, CDR3 length, CDR3 protein. Only some rows state a clone size, as once, few, many or a class for expanded clones.

V: TRBV7-6; J: TRBJ1-4; size: .; length: 14; CDR3: CASSLGGWGEKLFF
V: TRBV7-8; J: TRBJ2-3; size: .; length: 13; CDR3: CASMWGRTDTQYF
V: TRBV9; J: TRBJ2-1; size: .; length: 16; CDR3: CASSPVRTSGRNEQFF
V: TRBV25-1; J: TRBJ2-1; size: few; length: 15; CDR3: CASSEYTPPVTEQFF
V: TRBV5-1; J: TRBJ2-3; size: .; length: 14; CDR3: CASGAGALGDTQYF
V: TRBV28; J: TRBJ2-7; size: few; length: 12; CDR3: CASQGLAYEQYF
V: TRBV27; J: TRBJ1-5; size: many; length: 15; CDR3: CASSTLQGGNQPQHF
V: TRBV18; J: TRBJ2-7; size: few; length: 15; CDR3: CASSPVQGSGYEQYF
V: TRBV5-1; J: TRBJ2-4; size: .; length: 13; CDR3: CASSPNVENIQYF
V: TRBV12-3/TRBV12-4; J: TRBJ2-2; size: .; length: 15; CDR3: CASSGAVGGSGELFF
V: TRBV6-5; J: TRBJ2-7; size: few; length: 15; CDR3: CASSYSPGQGHEQYF
V: TRBV2; J: TRBJ2-7; size: .; length: 14; CDR3: CASSGRPGMGEQYF
V: TRBV20-1; J: TRBJ2-1; size: .; length: 15; CDR3: CSAVASGRLYNEQFF
V: TRBV24-1; J: TRBJ2-1; size: .; length: 14; CDR3: CATSDLAGGFEQFF
V: TRBV3-1; J: TRBJ2-5; size: .; length: 16; CDR3: CASSLSSGRSQETQYF
V: TRBV6-1; J: TRBJ2-3; size: .; length: 14; CDR3: CASQGRRRADTQYF
V: TRBV12-3/TRBV12-4; J: TRBJ2-2; size: many; length: 15; CDR3: CASIRLAGQIGELFF
V: TRBV15; J: TRBJ1-4; size: few; length: 13; CDR3: CATSRRREEKLFF
V: TRBV5-1; J: TRBJ2-3; size: .; length: 13; CDR3: CASAREGSDTQYF
V: TRBV6-1; J: TRBJ2-2; size: .; length: 15; CDR3: CASRPSGVGTGELFF
V: TRBV14; J: TRBJ2-2; size: few; length: 17; CDR3: CASSQTGTGQNTGELFF
V: TRBV7-9; J: TRBJ1-1; size: .; length: 16; CDR3: CASSSAGQAKNTEAFF
V: TRBV5-1; J: TRBJ2-5; size: .; length: 13; CDR3: CASTLSVGETQYF
V: TRBV10-3; J: TRBJ1-6; size: .; length: 19; CDR3: CAISESIKPATATNSPLHF
V: TRBV6-1; J: TRBJ1-2; size: .; length: 14; CDR3: CASSAGQAGQGYTF
V: TRBV10-2; J: TRBJ1-6; size: few; length: 15; CDR3: CASGTQGPEHSPLHF
V: TRBV3-1; J: TRBJ2-3; size: .; length: 15; CDR3: CASSPSGGSLDTQYF
V: TRBV19; J: TRBJ2-1; size: few; length: 13; CDR3: CASSIGPNNEQFF
V: TRBV24-1; J: TRBJ2-2; size: .; length: 13; CDR3: CATSAGGSGELFF
V: TRBV12-3/TRBV12-4; J: TRBJ2-3; size: once; length: 18; CDR3: CAICYRPGTEGSTDTQYF
V: TRBV5-1; J: TRBJ2-1; size: few; length: 14; CDR3: CASTPSISYNEQFF
V: TRBV20-1; J: TRBJ2-5; size: few; length: 15; CDR3: CSAWQGAPYQETQYF
V: TRBV5-1; J: TRBJ2-2; size: few; length: 16; CDR3: CASSKLAGANTGELFF
V: TRBV6-1; J: TRBJ2-6; size: .; length: 19; CDR3: CASRKARDKIFSGANVLTF
V: TRBV20-1; J: TRBJ2-3; size: .; length: 18; CDR3: CSARDLVGTKKSRDTQYF
V: TRBV12-3/TRBV12-4; J: TRBJ2-1; size: .; length: 18; CDR3: CASSPPRGVGRTYNEQFF
V: TRBV28; J: TRBJ2-1; size: few; length: 16; CDR3: CASSLGLGGARNEQFF
V: TRBV12-3/TRBV12-4; J: TRBJ2-5; size: many; length: 16; CDR3: CASSSGTSGSGETQYF
V: TRBV5-5; J: TRBJ1-6; size: .; length: 14; CDR3: CASSFGTSNSPLHF
V: TRBV5-6; J: TRBJ1-5; size: .; length: 14; CDR3: CASSLRGADQPQHF
V: TRBV21-1; J: TRBJ2-1; size: few; length: 19; CDR3: CASSKAPKVTGVPYNEQFF
V: TRBV7-8; J: TRBJ2-1; size: few; length: 14; CDR3: CASSLGDHGYEQFF
V: TRBV28; J: TRBJ2-7; size: .; length: 16; CDR3: CASTNRIGQFSYEQYF
V: TRBV20-1; J: TRBJ2-4; size: many; length: 12; CDR3: CSARDRENIQYF
V: TRBV19; J: TRBJ2-7; size: .; length: 14; CDR3: CASSRGLDSHEQYF
V: TRBV24-1; J: TRBJ2-2; size: .; length: 13; CDR3: CATTDQNTGELFF
V: TRBV12-3/TRBV12-4; J: TRBJ2-5; size: few; length: 13; CDR3: CASSRSGGATQYF
V: TRBV7-2; J: TRBJ2-7; size: .; length: 14; CDR3: CASSPSSESYEQYF
V: TRBV12-3/TRBV12-4; J: TRBJ2-2; size: .; length: 15; CDR3: CASRTGVVITGELFF
V: TRBV29-1; J: TRBJ1-4; size: few; length: 15; CDR3: CSVEEMEISSRKLFF
V: TRBV29-1; J: TRBJ2-1; size: many; length: 17; CDR3: CSGPHGRDEGSYNEQFF